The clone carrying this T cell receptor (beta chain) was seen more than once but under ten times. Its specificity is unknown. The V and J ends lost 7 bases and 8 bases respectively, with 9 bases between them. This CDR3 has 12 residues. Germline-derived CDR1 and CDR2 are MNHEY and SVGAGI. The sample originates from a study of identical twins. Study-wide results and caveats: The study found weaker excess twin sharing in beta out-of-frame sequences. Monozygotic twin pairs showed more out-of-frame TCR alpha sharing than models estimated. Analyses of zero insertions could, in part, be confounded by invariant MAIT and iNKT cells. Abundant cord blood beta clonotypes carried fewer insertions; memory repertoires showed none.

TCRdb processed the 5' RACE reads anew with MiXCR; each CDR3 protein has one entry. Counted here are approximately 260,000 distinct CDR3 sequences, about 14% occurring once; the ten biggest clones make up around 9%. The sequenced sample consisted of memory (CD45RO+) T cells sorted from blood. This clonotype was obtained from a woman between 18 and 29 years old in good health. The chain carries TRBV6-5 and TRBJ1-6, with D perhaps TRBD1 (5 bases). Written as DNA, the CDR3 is TGTGCCAGCAATTTCAGGGATTCACCCCTCCACTTT. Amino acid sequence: CASNFRDSPLHF.